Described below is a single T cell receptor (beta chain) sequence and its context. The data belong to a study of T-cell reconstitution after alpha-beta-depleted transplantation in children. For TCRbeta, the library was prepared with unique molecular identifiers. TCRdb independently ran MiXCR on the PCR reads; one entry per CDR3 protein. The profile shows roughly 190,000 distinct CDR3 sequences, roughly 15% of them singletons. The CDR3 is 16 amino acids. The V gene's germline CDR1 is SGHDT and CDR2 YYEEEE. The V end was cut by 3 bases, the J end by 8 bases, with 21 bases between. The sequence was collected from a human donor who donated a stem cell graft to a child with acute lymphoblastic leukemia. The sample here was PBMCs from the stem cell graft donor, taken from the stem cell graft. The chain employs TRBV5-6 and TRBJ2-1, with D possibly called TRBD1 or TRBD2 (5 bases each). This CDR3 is CASSSPQGEGIDEQFF. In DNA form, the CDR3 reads TGTGCCAGCAGCTCGCCTCAAGGTGAGGGGATCGATGAGCAGTTCTTC.